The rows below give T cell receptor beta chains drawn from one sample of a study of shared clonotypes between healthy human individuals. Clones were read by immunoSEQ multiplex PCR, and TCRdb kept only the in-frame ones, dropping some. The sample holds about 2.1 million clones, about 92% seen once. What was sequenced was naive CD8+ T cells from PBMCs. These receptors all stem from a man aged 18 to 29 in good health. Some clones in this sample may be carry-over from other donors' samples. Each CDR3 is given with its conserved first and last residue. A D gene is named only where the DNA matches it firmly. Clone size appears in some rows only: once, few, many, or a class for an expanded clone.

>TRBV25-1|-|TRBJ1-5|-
TGTGCCAGCAGTGAGCGACAGTACAATCAGCCCCAGCATTTT
CASSERQYNQPQHF
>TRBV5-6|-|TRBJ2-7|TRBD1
TGTGCCAGCAGCAGTACAGGGGGGCCGTACGAGCAGTACTTC
CASSSTGGPYEQYF
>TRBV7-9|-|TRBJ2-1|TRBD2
TGTGCCAGCTCTGGGTCGACTAGCGGGGACCCCAATGAGCAGTTCTTC
CASSGSTSGDPNEQFF
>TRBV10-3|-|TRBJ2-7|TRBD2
TGTGCCATCAGTGAAGGAGGGACTAGCGGGAGGTACTCCTACGAGCAGTACTTC
CAISEGGTSGRYSYEQYF
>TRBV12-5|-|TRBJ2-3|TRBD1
TGTGCTAGTGGTTTGGTACCGCCACAGGGGAACACAGATACGCAGTATTTT
CASGLVPPQGNTDTQYF
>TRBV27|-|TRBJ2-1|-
TGTGCCAGCAGTTATGAGCGGGCCTCCTACAATGAGCAGTTCTTC
CASSYERASYNEQFF
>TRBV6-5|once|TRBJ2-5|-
TGTGCCAGCAGTTACTCGCGGCAGGGAGTCCAAGAGACCCAGTACTTC
CASSYSRQGVQETQYF
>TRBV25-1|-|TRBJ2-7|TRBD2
TGTGCCAGCATTCCCAATAGCCTAGCGGGGGCCTACGAGCAGTACTTC
CASIPNSLAGAYEQYF
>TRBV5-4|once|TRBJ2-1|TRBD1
TGTGCCAGCAGCTCGCGATTAGGACAGGGGGCATTAAATGAGCAGTTCTTC
CASSSRLGQGALNEQFF
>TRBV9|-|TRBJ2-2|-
TGTGCCAGCAGCGTAGCTAAGGGGCAGGGACATTACGGGGAGCTGTTTTTT
CASSVAKGQGHYGELFF
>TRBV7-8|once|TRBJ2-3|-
TGTGCCAGCAGGATTGCCGCGGGACTTCATGATACGCAGTATTTT
CASRIAAGLHDTQYF
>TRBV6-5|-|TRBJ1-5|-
TGTGCCAGCAGTCCCTCGGAGGTCAATCAGCCCCAGCATTTT
CASSPSEVNQPQHF
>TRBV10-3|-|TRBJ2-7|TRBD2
TGTGCCATACGACAGGGGAGTAGCGGGAGGGCCTACGAGCAGTACTTC
CAIRQGSSGRAYEQYF
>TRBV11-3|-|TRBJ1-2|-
TGTGCCAGCAGCTCACAGGGTAGGGGCCCTAACTATGGCTACACCTTC
CASSSQGRGPNYGYTF
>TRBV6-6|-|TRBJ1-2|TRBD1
TGTGCCAGCAGTTACTCGCCCAGGGGGCAAGGCTACACCTTC
CASSYSPRGQGYTF
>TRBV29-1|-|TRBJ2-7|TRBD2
TGCAGCGTTGAAGGTACACCGGGACTACCTTACGAGCAGTACTTC
CSVEGTPGLPYEQYF
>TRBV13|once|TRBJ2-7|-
TGTGCCAGCAGCTTGCTGGTGACCCCCTACGAGCAGTACTTC
CASSLLVTPYEQYF
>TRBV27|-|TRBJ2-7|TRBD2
TGTGCCAGCGGTGGCAGACTAGCGGGGGCCTACGAGCAGTACTTC
CASGGRLAGAYEQYF
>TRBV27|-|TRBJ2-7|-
TGTGCCAGCAGTCTCCAACCTACGGGGCCGATCTACGAGCAGTACTTC
CASSLQPTGPIYEQYF
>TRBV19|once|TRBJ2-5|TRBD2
TGTGCCAGTAGTCCGTTCAGGGAGGGGGAGACCCAGTACTTC
CASSPFREGETQYF
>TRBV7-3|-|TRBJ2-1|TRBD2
TGTGCCAGCAGATTTCCGGGACTAGGAGGACCTGAGCAGTTCTTC
CASRFPGLGGPEQFF
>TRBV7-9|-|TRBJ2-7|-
TGTGCCAGCTCGGGGGCGCAGGTACACGAGCAGTACTTC
CASSGAQVHEQYF
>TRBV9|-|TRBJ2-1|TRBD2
TGTGCCAGCAGCGTATATGGGGGAGGGCCAGGAAATGAGCAGTTCTTC
CASSVYGGGPGNEQFF
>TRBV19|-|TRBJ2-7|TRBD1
TGTGCCAGTATGCCCGGACAGGGGAAATACTACGAGCAGTACTTC
CASMPGQGKYYEQYF
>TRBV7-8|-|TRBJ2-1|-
TGTGCCAGCAGCTTAGTTATAAGGGGGGTATACAATGAGCAGTTCTTC
CASSLVIRGVYNEQFF
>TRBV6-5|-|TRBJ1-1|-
TGTGCCAGCAAAAACAGGGAGAACACTGAAGCTTTCTTT
CASKNRENTEAFF
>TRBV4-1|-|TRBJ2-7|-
TGCGCCAGCAGCCAAGTCCGGGACTCTTACGAGCAGTACTTC
CASSQVRDSYEQYF
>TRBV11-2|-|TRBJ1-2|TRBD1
TGTGCCAGCAGCTTGGGAGGGGGCTTCTATGGCTACACCTTC
CASSLGGGFYGYTF
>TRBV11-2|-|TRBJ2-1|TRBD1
TGTGCCAGCAGCCCCCGATCGGGACAGGGTTATCATGAGCAGTTCTTC
CASSPRSGQGYHEQFF
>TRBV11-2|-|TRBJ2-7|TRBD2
TGTGCCAGCAGCTTACCCGAACGGGAGGCCCCCTACGAGCAGTACTTC
CASSLPEREAPYEQYF
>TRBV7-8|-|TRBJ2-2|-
TGTGCCAGCACCCCCCGGGCTTCTAACACCGGGGAGCTGTTTTTT
CASTPRASNTGELFF
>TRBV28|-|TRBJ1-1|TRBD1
TGTGCCAGCAGTCCGACGGACAGGGGATTCACTGAAGCTTTCTTT
CASSPTDRGFTEAFF
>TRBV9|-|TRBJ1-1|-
TGTGCCAGCAGCCCCGCGTATATGAACACTGAAGCTTTCTTT
CASSPAYMNTEAFF